A selection of T cell receptor beta chains follows, all from one sample in a study of OX40 agonist ivuxolimab in advanced cancers. TCRdb keeps only in-frame clones here, not all; method: immunoSEQ multiplex PCR. The table lists about 13,000 clones, around 86% of them singletons. Material: CD4+ or CD8+ T cells sorted from blood, obtained in a trial of the OX40 agonist ivuxolimab. The source is an adult with an advanced solid tumor such as melanoma, head and neck, liver or kidney cancer. CDR3s include the opening cysteine and the closing phenylalanine or tryptophan. The order of the fields is V gene, D gene, clone size, J gene, CDR3 DNA, CDR3 protein. A D gene is named only where the DNA matches it firmly. The size field is filled for only some rows; it gives once, few, many or a size class.

V gene: TRBV7-6
D gene: .
clone size: .
J gene: TRBJ2-1
CDR3 DNA: TGTGCCAGCAGCACGTTACAGGGAAGGGATGAGCAGTTCTTC
CDR3 protein: CASSTLQGRDEQFF

V gene: TRBV5-6
D gene: TRBD1
clone size: medium-sized
J gene: TRBJ2-1
CDR3 DNA: TGTGCCAGCAGCTCGACGACAGGGCCGACTGAAATTTCCTACAATGAGCAGTTCTTC
CDR3 protein: CASSSTTGPTEISYNEQFF

V gene: TRBV5-1
D gene: TRBD1
clone size: .
J gene: TRBJ1-1
CDR3 DNA: TGCGCCAGCAGCTCCGGACAGGGCAACACTGAAGCTTTCTTT
CDR3 protein: CASSSGQGNTEAFF

V gene: TRBV12-5
D gene: .
clone size: .
J gene: TRBJ2-1
CDR3 DNA: TGTGCTAGTGGTTTTAACGGGCTTTACAATGAGCAGTTCTTC
CDR3 protein: CASGFNGLYNEQFF

V gene: TRBV20-1
D gene: .
clone size: .
J gene: TRBJ1-2
CDR3 DNA: TGCAGTGCCTCTGGGCCCTATGGCTACACCTTC
CDR3 protein: CSASGPYGYTF

V gene: TRBV28
D gene: .
clone size: .
J gene: TRBJ2-4
CDR3 DNA: TGTGCCAGCAGTTTTCGAGTGGGGTTAGACATTCAGTACTTC
CDR3 protein: CASSFRVGLDIQYF

V gene: TRBV4-3
D gene: .
clone size: .
J gene: TRBJ1-2
CDR3 DNA: TGCGCCAGCAGCCAAGATCTGGGGGGCTATGGCTACACCTTC
CDR3 protein: CASSQDLGGYGYTF

V gene: TRBV28
D gene: TRBD1
clone size: .
J gene: TRBJ2-7
CDR3 DNA: TGTGCCAGCAGCCTCCCCCGGGACAGGGTGTCCCACGAGCAGTACTTC
CDR3 protein: CASSLPRDRVSHEQYF

V gene: TRBV7-9
D gene: .
clone size: .
J gene: TRBJ1-1
CDR3 DNA: TGTGCCAGCAGCTTAGAGGGGGGGACTGAAGCTTTCTTT
CDR3 protein: CASSLEGGTEAFF

V gene: TRBV2
D gene: TRBD2
clone size: .
J gene: TRBJ2-5
CDR3 DNA: TGTGCCAGCAGTGACACGTTTAGCGGGGTTCAAGAGACCCAGTACTTC
CDR3 protein: CASSDTFSGVQETQYF

V gene: TRBV18
D gene: .
clone size: .
J gene: TRBJ1-4
CDR3 DNA: TGTGCCAGCTCACCGTCTCTGGGCAGCCAGGATGAAAAACTGTTTTTT
CDR3 protein: CASSPSLGSQDEKLFF

V gene: TRBV7-8
D gene: TRBD2
clone size: .
J gene: TRBJ2-5
CDR3 DNA: TGTGCCAGCAGCTTGCGGGGGGGCTTCGAGACCCAGTACTTC
CDR3 protein: CASSLRGGFETQYF

V gene: TRBV5-8
D gene: TRBD2
clone size: .
J gene: TRBJ2-5
CDR3 DNA: TGTGCCAGCAGCTCTGGCGGGAGGTTAGAGACCCAGTACTTC
CDR3 protein: CASSSGGRLETQYF

V gene: TRBV7-4
D gene: .
clone size: .
J gene: TRBJ2-1
CDR3 DNA: TGTGCCAGCAGCTTAGAAGGCGGCTCCTACAATGAGCAGTTCTTC
CDR3 protein: CASSLEGGSYNEQFF

V gene: TRBV28
D gene: .
clone size: .
J gene: TRBJ1-1
CDR3 DNA: TGTGCCAGCAGTTTGCTCTCCCGGATGAACACTGAAGCTTTCTTT
CDR3 protein: CASSLLSRMNTEAFF

V gene: TRBV9
D gene: .
clone size: .
J gene: TRBJ1-5
CDR3 DNA: TGTGCCAGCAGCCCGGGGAGGGGAGGACAGCCCCAGCATTTT
CDR3 protein: CASSPGRGGQPQHF

V gene: TRBV7-3
D gene: .
clone size: .
J gene: TRBJ2-6
CDR3 DNA: TGTGCCAGCAGGGGACCTGGGGCCAACGTCCTGACTTTC
CDR3 protein: CASRGPGANVLTF

V gene: TRBV4-2
D gene: .
clone size: .
J gene: TRBJ2-7
CDR3 DNA: TGTGCCAGCAGCCAAGGTCAGAGTTACTACGAGCAGTACTTC
CDR3 protein: CASSQGQSYYEQYF

V gene: TRBV2
D gene: .
clone size: medium-sized
J gene: TRBJ2-7
CDR3 DNA: TGTGCCAGCAGTGAATTCCCTCGGAAGGAGCAGTACTTC
CDR3 protein: CASSEFPRKEQYF

V gene: TRBV7-6
D gene: .
clone size: .
J gene: TRBJ1-4
CDR3 DNA: TGTGCCAGCAGCTTAGGGGCGCCTGCAACTAATGAAAAACTGTTTTTT
CDR3 protein: CASSLGAPATNEKLFF

V gene: TRBV28
D gene: .
clone size: .
J gene: TRBJ1-2
CDR3 DNA: TGTGCCAGCAGAACCGCCAATCAGGGAGACAACTATGGCTACACCTTC
CDR3 protein: CASRTANQGDNYGYTF

V gene: TRBV10-3
D gene: .
clone size: .
J gene: TRBJ1-2
CDR3 DNA: TGTGCCATCAGTTACAGGGAATTGTTTGGCTACACCTTC
CDR3 protein: CAISYRELFGYTF

V gene: TRBV18
D gene: TRBD2
clone size: .
J gene: TRBJ2-7
CDR3 DNA: TGTGCCAGCTCACCACCGAGGGGTGGAGGACTAGTTCCGCACTTC
CDR3 protein: CASSPPRGGGLVPHF

V gene: TRBV28
D gene: .
clone size: .
J gene: TRBJ1-1
CDR3 DNA: TGTGCCAGCACCCGGCGACGGGGTGACGGGACTGAAGCTTTCTTT
CDR3 protein: CASTRRRGDGTEAFF

V gene: TRBV5-4
D gene: .
clone size: .
J gene: TRBJ2-5
CDR3 DNA: TGTGCCAGCACCCTACGTGGGGCAGGGGACGAGACCCAGTACTTC
CDR3 protein: CASTLRGAGDETQYF

V gene: TRBV9
D gene: .
clone size: .
J gene: TRBJ1-2
CDR3 DNA: TGTGCCAGCAGCACGGGGCCTGGCTACACCTTC
CDR3 protein: CASSTGPGYTF

V gene: TRBV18
D gene: .
clone size: few
J gene: TRBJ2-2
CDR3 DNA: TGTGCCAGCTCACCTGTGCAGAAGAACACCGGGGAGCTGTTTTTT
CDR3 protein: CASSPVQKNTGELFF

V gene: TRBV28
D gene: TRBD1
clone size: .
J gene: TRBJ2-7
CDR3 DNA: TGTGCCAGCAGTGACAGGGGCTGGAGCTCCTACGAGCAGTACTTC
CDR3 protein: CASSDRGWSSYEQYF

V gene: TRBV28
D gene: .
clone size: .
J gene: TRBJ2-1
CDR3 DNA: TGTGCCAGCAGTTCCATACGGGGACGCACAGAGAATGAGCAGTTCTTC
CDR3 protein: CASSSIRGRTENEQFF

V gene: TRBV2
D gene: .
clone size: .
J gene: TRBJ2-6
CDR3 DNA: TGTGCCAGCAGTGAAGGCGGATGGAGCTCTGGGGCCAACGTCCTGACTTTC
CDR3 protein: CASSEGGWSSGANVLTF

V gene: TRBV7-9
D gene: TRBD1
clone size: few
J gene: TRBJ1-1
CDR3 DNA: TGTGCCAGCAGCTCGGGACAGGGGATTGACACTGAAGCTTTCTTT
CDR3 protein: CASSSGQGIDTEAFF

V gene: TRBV19
D gene: TRBD2
clone size: .
J gene: TRBJ2-1
CDR3 DNA: TGTGCCAGTAGCCAGCGGGAGAATGACAATGAGCAGTTCTTC
CDR3 protein: CASSQRENDNEQFF

V gene: TRBV19
D gene: .
clone size: .
J gene: TRBJ2-2
CDR3 DNA: TGTGCCAGTAGTCTGGGTGGTGCCGGGGAGCTGTTTTTT
CDR3 protein: CASSLGGAGELFF

V gene: TRBV2
D gene: .
clone size: once
J gene: TRBJ2-7
CDR3 DNA: TGTGCCAGCAGTGAGGGAGAGACAGGAAGCGAGCAGTACTTC
CDR3 protein: CASSEGETGSEQYF

V gene: TRBV9
D gene: .
clone size: .
J gene: TRBJ2-7
CDR3 DNA: TGTGCCAGCAGCCCCGGGGCCTACGAGCAGTACTTC
CDR3 protein: CASSPGAYEQYF

V gene: TRBV7-3
D gene: .
clone size: .
J gene: TRBJ2-1
CDR3 DNA: TGTGCCAGCAGCCCGAGCGGCGGGAATGAGCAGTTCTTC
CDR3 protein: CASSPSGGNEQFF

V gene: TRBV19
D gene: .
clone size: once
J gene: TRBJ1-5
CDR3 DNA: TGTGCCAGTAGTAGAGGGGCCTTGGGGCAGCCCCAGCATTTT
CDR3 protein: CASSRGALGQPQHF

V gene: TRBV4-2
D gene: .
clone size: .
J gene: TRBJ2-7
CDR3 DNA: TGTGCCAGCAGCCAGACACCAGGGGTCTACTACGAGCAGTACTTC
CDR3 protein: CASSQTPGVYYEQYF

V gene: TRBV28
D gene: .
clone size: .
J gene: TRBJ2-1
CDR3 DNA: TGTGCCAGCAGTTTAGGGGGATTCCCTTACAATGAGCAGTTCTTC
CDR3 protein: CASSLGGFPYNEQFF

V gene: TRBV6-5
D gene: .
clone size: .
J gene: TRBJ1-2
CDR3 DNA: TGTGCCAGCAGCCCCGACGTTTTGGGCTACACCTTC
CDR3 protein: CASSPDVLGYTF

V gene: TRBV5-1
D gene: .
clone size: .
J gene: TRBJ2-2
CDR3 DNA: TGCGCCACCCCCCGGGGTCCCACCGGGGAGCTGTTTTTT
CDR3 protein: CATPRGPTGELFF

V gene: TRBV7-3
D gene: .
clone size: .
J gene: TRBJ2-7
CDR3 DNA: TGTGCCAGCAGCTTACAGGACGGGGCCTACGAGCAGTACTTC
CDR3 protein: CASSLQDGAYEQYF

V gene: TRBV11-2
D gene: .
clone size: few
J gene: TRBJ1-1
CDR3 DNA: TGTGCCAGCAGCTTAGCGGGGGTTTGGAGTAAAGCTTTCTTT
CDR3 protein: CASSLAGVWSKAFF

V gene: TRBV28
D gene: TRBD2
clone size: .
J gene: TRBJ2-7
CDR3 DNA: TGTGCCAGCAGACGGACTAGCGGGAGAGTCTACGAGCAGTACTTC
CDR3 protein: CASRRTSGRVYEQYF

V gene: TRBV28
D gene: TRBD2
clone size: few
J gene: TRBJ2-7
CDR3 DNA: TGTTCAGGGGCTAGCGGGAACTCCTACGAGCAGTACTTC
CDR3 protein: CSGASGNSYEQYF

V gene: TRBV10-3
D gene: .
clone size: .
J gene: TRBJ2-5
CDR3 DNA: TGTGCCATCAGTGAGTTGAGGGAAGAGACCCAGTACTTC
CDR3 protein: CAISELREETQYF

V gene: TRBV27
D gene: .
clone size: .
J gene: TRBJ2-3
CDR3 DNA: TGTGCCAGCAGTTGGGATTTAGTTCGGGATACGCAGTATTTT
CDR3 protein: CASSWDLVRDTQYF

V gene: TRBV19
D gene: TRBD2
clone size: .
J gene: TRBJ2-7
CDR3 DNA: TGTGCCAGTAGTCCTAGCGGGAGTTCCTACGAGCAGTACTTC
CDR3 protein: CASSPSGSSYEQYF

V gene: TRBV7-9
D gene: .
clone size: .
J gene: TRBJ2-7
CDR3 DNA: TGTGCCAGCAGCTTCGCGAGGGGCTACGAGCAGTACTTC
CDR3 protein: CASSFARGYEQYF

V gene: TRBV7-9
D gene: TRBD1
clone size: few
J gene: TRBJ2-2
CDR3 DNA: TGTGCCAGCAGCACCCAGGACAGGGCGAACACCGGGGAGCTGTTTTTT
CDR3 protein: CASSTQDRANTGELFF

V gene: TRBV9
D gene: .
clone size: once
J gene: TRBJ2-2
CDR3 DNA: TGTGCCAGCAGCGTATCACCCCCAGGGAGGCACACCGGGGAGCTGTTTTTT
CDR3 protein: CASSVSPPGRHTGELFF

V gene: TRBV10-3
D gene: .
clone size: .
J gene: TRBJ2-1
CDR3 DNA: TGTGCCATCAGTGGGGTAGGGGACAATGAGCAGTTCTTC
CDR3 protein: CAISGVGDNEQFF

V gene: TRBV9
D gene: .
clone size: .
J gene: TRBJ2-7
CDR3 DNA: TGTGCCGCCCTAATTGACAGGATGCGTTACGAGCAGTACTTC
CDR3 protein: CAALIDRMRYEQYF

V gene: TRBV28
D gene: .
clone size: many
J gene: TRBJ1-1
CDR3 DNA: TGTGCCAGCAGCCGCGGACAGTTTACCCTGAATGAAGCTTTCTTT
CDR3 protein: CASSRGQFTLNEAFF

V gene: TRBV11-2
D gene: .
clone size: .
J gene: TRBJ1-2
CDR3 DNA: TGTGCCAGCAGCCCGGGACGGTACTATGGCTACACCTTC
CDR3 protein: CASSPGRYYGYTF

V gene: TRBV6-1
D gene: .
clone size: .
J gene: TRBJ2-1
CDR3 DNA: TGTGCCAGCAGTGAAGAGCCGGGCGCCGCCAATGAGCAGTTCTTC
CDR3 protein: CASSEEPGAANEQFF

V gene: TRBV19
D gene: .
clone size: .
J gene: TRBJ1-5
CDR3 DNA: TGTGCCAGTAGTATAGATAATGAGCCCCAGCATTTT
CDR3 protein: CASSIDNEPQHF

V gene: TRBV27
D gene: TRBD1
clone size: .
J gene: TRBJ1-1
CDR3 DNA: TGTGCCAGCAAAATACAGGGGGCGAACACTGAAGCTTTCTTT
CDR3 protein: CASKIQGANTEAFF

V gene: TRBV9
D gene: .
clone size: .
J gene: TRBJ2-3
CDR3 DNA: TGTGCCAGCAGCGTCCGTCGGTTAGATACGCAGTATTTT
CDR3 protein: CASSVRRLDTQYF

V gene: TRBV29-1
D gene: TRBD1
clone size: .
J gene: TRBJ2-2
CDR3 DNA: TGCAGCGTCCCATACACCGGGACAGGGGGCGCAACTAAGAACACCGGGGAGCTGTTTTTT
CDR3 protein: CSVPYTGTGGATKNTGELFF